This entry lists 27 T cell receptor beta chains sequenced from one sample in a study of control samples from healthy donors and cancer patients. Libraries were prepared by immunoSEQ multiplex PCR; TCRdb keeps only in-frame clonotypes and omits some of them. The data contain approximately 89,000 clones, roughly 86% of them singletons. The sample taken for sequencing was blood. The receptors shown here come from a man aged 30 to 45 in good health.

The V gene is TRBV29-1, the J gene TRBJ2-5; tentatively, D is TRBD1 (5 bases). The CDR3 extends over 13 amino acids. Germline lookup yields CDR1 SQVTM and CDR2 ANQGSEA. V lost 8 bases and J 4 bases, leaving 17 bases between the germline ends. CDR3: CSSETDTGETQYF. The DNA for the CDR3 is TGCAGCTCCGAGACAGACACAGGAGAGACCCAGTACTTC.

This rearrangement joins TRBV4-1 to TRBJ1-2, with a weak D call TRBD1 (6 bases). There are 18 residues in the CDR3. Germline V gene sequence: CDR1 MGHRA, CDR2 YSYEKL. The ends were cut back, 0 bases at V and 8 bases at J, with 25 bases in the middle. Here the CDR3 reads CASSQEWPLVGGASGYTF. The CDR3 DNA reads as TGCGCCAGCAGCCAAGAATGGCCCCTAGTTGGGGGGGCAAGCGGCTACACCTTC.

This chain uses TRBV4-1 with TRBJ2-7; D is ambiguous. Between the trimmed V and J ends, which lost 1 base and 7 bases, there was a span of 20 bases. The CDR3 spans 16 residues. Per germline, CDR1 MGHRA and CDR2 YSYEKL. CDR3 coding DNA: TGCGCCAGCAGCCAAGTATCAGGAGTGGCCCCTAGAGAGCAGTACTTC. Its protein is CASSQVSGVAPREQYF.

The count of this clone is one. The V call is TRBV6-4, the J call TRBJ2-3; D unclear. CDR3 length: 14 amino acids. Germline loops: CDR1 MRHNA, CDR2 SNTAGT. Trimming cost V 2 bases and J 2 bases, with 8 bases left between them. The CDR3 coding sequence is TGTGCCAGCAGTGACGAAGGAGCCACAGATACGCAGTATTTT. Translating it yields CASSDEGATDTQYF.

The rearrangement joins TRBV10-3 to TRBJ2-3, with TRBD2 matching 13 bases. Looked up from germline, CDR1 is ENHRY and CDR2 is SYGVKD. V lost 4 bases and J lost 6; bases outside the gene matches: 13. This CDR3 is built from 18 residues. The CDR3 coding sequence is TGTGCCATCAGTGGAGGGCCGGGACTAGCGGGGTCCGGGGATACGCAGTATTTT. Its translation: CAISGGPGLAGSGDTQYF.

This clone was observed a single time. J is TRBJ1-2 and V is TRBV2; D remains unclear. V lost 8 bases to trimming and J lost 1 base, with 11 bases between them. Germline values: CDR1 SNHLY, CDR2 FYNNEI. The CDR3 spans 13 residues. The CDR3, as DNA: TGTGCCAGCGATAACAGTTATAACTATGGCTACACCTTC. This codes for CASDNSYNYGYTF. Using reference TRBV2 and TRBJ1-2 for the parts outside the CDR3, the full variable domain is EPEVTQTPSHQVTQMGQEVILRCVPISNHLYFYWYRQILGQKVEFLVSFYNNEISEKSEIFDDQFSVERPDGSNFTLKIRSTKLEDSAMYFCASDNSYNYGYTFGSGTRLTVV.

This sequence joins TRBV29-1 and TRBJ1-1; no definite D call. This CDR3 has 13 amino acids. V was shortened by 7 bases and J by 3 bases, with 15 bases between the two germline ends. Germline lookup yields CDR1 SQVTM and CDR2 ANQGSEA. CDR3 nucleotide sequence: TGCAGCGCTGGTCTGGGCGCTTACACTGAAGCTTTCTTT. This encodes CSAGLGAYTEAFF.

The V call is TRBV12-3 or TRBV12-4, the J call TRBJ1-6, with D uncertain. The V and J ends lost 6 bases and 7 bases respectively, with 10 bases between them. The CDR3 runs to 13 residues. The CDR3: CASSRSGNSPLHF. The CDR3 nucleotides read TGTGCCAGCAGCCGGTCGGGAAATTCACCCCTCCACTTT.

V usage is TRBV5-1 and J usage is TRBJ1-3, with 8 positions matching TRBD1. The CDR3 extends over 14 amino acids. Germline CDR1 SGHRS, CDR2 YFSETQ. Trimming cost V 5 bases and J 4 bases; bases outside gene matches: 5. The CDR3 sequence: CASSPDRVGNTIYF. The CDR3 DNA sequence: TGCGCCAGCAGTCCGGACAGGGTCGGAAACACCATATATTTT. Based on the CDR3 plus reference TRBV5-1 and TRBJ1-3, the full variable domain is KAGVTQTPRYLIKTRGQQVTLSCSPISGHRSVSWYQQTPGQGLQFLFEYFSETQRNKGNFPGRFSGRQFSNSRSEMNVSTLELGDSALYLCASSPDRVGNTIYFGEGSWLTVV.

For the CDR3, the DNA is TGTGCCAGCAAGCGGGCCGGGACAATCGGATATGAGCAGTTCTTC. Its protein is CASKRAGTIGYEQFF. The chain joins TRBV27 to TRBJ2-1; D may correspond to TRBD1 or TRBD2 (6 bases each). Between the trimmed V and J ends, which lost 7 bases and 8 bases, there was a span of 21 bases. The CDR3 totals 15 residues. Germline CDR1 MNHEY, CDR2 SMNVEV (reference sequence).

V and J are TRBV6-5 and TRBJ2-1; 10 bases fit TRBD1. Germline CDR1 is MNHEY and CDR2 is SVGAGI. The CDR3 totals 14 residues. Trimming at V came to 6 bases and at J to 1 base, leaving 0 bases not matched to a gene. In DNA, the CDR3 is TGTGCCAGCAGGGACAGGGGGTCCTACAATGAGCAGTTCTTC. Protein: CASRDRGSYNEQFF.

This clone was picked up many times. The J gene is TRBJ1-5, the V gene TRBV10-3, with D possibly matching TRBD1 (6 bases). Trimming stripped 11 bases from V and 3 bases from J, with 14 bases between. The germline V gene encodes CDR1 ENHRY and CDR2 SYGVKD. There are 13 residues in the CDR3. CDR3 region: CASSDSLNQPQHF. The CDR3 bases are TGTGCCTCCTCGGACAGCCTCAATCAGCCCCAGCATTTT.

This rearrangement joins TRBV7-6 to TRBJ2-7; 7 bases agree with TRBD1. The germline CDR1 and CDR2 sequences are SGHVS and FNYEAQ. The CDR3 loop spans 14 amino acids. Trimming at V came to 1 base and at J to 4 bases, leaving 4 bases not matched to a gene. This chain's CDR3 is CASSLDEGAYEQYF. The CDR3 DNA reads TGTGCCAGCAGCTTAGATGAGGGGGCTTACGAGCAGTACTTC.

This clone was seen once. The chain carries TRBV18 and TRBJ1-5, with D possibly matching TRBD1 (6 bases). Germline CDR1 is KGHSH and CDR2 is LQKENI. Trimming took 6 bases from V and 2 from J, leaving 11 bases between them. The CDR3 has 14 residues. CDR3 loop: CASSQGSGNQPQHF. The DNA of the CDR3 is TGTGCCAGCTCCCAGGGGAGCGGCAATCAGCCCCAGCATTTT.

CDR3 sequence reads: CASSLAPDSYGYTF. The CDR3 bases are TGCGCCAGCAGCTTGGCTCCCGACAGCTATGGCTACACCTTC. The gene calls are TRBV5-1 and TRBJ1-2, with a tentative D call TRBD1 (5 bases). Between the trimmed V and J ends, which lost 0 bases and 4 bases, there was a span of 10 bases. This CDR3 spans 14 amino acids. Germline-derived CDR1 and CDR2 are SGHRS and YFSETQ.

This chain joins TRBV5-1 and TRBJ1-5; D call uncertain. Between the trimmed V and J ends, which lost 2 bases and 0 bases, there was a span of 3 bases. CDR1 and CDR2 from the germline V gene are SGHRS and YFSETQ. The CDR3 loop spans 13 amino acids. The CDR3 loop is CASSFGSNQPQHF. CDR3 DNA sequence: TGCGCCAGCAGCTTCGGTAGCAATCAGCCCCAGCATTTT.

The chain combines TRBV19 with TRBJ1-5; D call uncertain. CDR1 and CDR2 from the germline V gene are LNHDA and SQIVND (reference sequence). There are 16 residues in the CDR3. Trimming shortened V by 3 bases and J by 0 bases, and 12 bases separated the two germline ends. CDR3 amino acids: CASSIKGRISNQPQHF. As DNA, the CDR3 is TGTGCCAGTAGTATTAAAGGGCGGATTAGCAATCAGCCCCAGCATTTT.

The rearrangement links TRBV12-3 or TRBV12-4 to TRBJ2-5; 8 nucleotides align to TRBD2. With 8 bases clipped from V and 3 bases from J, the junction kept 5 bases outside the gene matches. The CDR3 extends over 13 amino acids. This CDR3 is CASALLAEETQYF. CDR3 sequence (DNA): TGTGCCAGCGCCCTACTAGCGGAAGAGACCCAGTACTTC.

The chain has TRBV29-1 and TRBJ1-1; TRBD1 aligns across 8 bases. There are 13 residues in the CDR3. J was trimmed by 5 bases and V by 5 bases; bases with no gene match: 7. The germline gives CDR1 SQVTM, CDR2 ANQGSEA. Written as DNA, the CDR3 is TGCAGCGTTCACCCAGGGGGCAGGACTGAAGCTTTCTTT. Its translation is CSVHPGGRTEAFF.

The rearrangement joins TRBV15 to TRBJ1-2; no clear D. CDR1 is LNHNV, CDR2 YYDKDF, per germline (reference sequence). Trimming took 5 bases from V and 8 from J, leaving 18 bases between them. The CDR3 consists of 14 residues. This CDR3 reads CATSGKPQTWGYTF. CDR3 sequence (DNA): TGTGCCACCAGCGGTAAGCCCCAAACATGGGGCTACACCTTC.

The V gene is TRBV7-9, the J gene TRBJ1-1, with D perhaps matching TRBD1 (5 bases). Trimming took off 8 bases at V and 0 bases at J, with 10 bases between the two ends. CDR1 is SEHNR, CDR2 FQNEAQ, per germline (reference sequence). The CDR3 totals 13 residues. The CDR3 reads CASQGNMNTEAFF. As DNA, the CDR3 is TGTGCCAGCCAGGGCAACATGAACACTGAAGCTTTCTTT.

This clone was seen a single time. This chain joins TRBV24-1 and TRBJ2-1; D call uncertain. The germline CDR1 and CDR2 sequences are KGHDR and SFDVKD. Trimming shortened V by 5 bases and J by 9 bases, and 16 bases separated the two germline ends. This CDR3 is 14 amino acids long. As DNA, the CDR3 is TGTGCCACCAGTGCGGATGTCGTAAGTGGTGAGCAGTTCTTC. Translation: CATSADVVSGEQFF.

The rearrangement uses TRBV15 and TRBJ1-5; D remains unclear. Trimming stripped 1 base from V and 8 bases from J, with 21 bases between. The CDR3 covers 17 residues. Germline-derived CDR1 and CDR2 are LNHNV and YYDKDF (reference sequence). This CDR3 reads CATSRGGSNLNLEPQHF. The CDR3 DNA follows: TGTGCCACCAGCAGAGGAGGATCTAACCTGAATCTAGAGCCCCAGCATTTT.

The CDR3 nucleotides read TGTGCCAGCAGCCAGGTCACAGGGGGCGGCGAGACCCAGTACTTC. Translation: CASSQVTGGGETQYF. The rearrangement uses TRBV3-1 (or the pseudogene TRBV3-2) and TRBJ2-5; 9 bases line up with TRBD1. J lost 5 bases, V lost 3 bases, and 7 bases had no gene match. Germline loops: CDR1 LGHDT, CDR2 YNNKEL (reference sequence). The CDR3 runs to 15 residues.

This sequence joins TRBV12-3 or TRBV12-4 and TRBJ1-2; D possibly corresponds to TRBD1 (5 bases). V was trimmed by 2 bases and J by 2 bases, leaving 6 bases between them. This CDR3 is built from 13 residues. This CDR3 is CASSLRQNYGYTF. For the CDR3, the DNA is TGTGCCAGCAGTTTACGACAGAACTATGGCTACACCTTC.

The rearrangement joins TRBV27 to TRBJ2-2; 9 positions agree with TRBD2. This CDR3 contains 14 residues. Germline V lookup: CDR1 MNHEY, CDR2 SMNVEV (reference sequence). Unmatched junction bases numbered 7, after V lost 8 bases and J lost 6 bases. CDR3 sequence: CASRPGLAAGELFF. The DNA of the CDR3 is TGTGCCAGCCGCCCGGGACTAGCTGCCGGGGAGCTGTTTTTT.

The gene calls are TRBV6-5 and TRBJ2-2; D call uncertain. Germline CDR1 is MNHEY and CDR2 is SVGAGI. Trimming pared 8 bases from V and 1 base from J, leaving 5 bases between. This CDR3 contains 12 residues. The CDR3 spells CASVLNTGELFF. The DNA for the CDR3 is TGTGCCAGCGTTTTGAACACCGGGGAGCTGTTTTTT.